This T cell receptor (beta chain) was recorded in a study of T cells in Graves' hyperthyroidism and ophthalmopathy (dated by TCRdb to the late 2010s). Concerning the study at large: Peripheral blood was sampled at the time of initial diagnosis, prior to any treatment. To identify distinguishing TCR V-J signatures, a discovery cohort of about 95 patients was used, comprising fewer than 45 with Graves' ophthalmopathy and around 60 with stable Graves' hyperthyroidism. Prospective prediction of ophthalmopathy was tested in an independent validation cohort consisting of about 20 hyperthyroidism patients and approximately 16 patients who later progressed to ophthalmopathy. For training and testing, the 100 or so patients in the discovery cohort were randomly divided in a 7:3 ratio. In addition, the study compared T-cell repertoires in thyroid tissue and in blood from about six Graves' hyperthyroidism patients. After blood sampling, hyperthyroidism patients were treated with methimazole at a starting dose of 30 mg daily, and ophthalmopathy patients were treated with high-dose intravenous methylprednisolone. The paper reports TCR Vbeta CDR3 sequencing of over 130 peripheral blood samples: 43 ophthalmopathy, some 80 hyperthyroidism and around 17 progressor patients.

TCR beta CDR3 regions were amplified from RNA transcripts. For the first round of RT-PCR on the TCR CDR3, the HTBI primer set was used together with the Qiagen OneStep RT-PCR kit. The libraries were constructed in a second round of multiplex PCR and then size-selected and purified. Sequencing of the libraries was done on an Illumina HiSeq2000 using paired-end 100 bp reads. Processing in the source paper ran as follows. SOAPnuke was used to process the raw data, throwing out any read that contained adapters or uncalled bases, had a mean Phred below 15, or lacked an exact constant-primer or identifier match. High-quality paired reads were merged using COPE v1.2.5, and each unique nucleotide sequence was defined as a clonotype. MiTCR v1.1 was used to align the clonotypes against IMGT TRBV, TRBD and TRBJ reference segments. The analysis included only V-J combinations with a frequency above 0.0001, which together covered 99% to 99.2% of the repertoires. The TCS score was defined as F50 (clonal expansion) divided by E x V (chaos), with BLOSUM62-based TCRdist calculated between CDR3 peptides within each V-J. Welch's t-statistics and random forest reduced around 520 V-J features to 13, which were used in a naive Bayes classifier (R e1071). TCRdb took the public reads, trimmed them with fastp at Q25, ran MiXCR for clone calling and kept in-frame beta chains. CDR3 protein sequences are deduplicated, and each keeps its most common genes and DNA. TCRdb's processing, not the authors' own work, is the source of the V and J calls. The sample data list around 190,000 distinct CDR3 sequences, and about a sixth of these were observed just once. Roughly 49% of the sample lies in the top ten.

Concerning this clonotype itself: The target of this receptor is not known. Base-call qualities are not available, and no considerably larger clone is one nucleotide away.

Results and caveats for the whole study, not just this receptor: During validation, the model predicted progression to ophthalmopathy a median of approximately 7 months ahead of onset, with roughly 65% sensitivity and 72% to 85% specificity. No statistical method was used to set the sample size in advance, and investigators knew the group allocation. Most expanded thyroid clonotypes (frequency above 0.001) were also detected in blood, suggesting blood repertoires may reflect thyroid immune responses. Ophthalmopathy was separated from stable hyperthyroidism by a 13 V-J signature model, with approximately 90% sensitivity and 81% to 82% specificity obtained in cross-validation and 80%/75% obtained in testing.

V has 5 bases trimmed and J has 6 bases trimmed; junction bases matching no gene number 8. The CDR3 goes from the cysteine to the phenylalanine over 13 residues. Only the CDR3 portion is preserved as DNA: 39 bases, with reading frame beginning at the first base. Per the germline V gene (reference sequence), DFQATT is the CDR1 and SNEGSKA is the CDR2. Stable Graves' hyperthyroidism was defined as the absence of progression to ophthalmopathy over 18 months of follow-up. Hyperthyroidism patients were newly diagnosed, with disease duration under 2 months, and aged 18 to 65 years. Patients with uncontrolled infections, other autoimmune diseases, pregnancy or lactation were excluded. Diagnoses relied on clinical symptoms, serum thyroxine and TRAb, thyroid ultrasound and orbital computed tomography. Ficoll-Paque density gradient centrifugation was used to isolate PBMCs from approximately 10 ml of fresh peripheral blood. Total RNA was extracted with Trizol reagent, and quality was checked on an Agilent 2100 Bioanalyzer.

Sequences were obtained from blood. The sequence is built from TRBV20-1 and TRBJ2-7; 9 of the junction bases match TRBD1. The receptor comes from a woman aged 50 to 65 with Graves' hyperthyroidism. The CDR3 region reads CSASRDRVREQYF. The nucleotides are TGCAGTGCTTCCCGGGACAGGGTGCGCGAGCAGTACTTC.